This is a list of T cell receptor beta chains from one sample in a study of blood T cell repertoires in COVID-19. The method was immunoSEQ multiplex PCR; TCRdb's version includes in-frame clones alone and lacks a portion of them. This table has around 170,000 clones, less than 90% appearing once. Sequences were obtained from peripheral blood. These receptors all come from a man between 18 and 35 years old with active or convalescent COVID-19. Each CDR3 is given with its conserved first and last residue. D genes are given only for firm matches. Part of the rows lack a size; the others show once, few, many or a class for expanded clones.

j_call | clone_size | v_call | d_call | cdr3_aa | cdr3_nt
TRBJ1-5 | . | TRBV2 | . | CASSLAGRGQPQHF | TGTGCCAGCAGCTTGGCTGGGAGAGGTCAGCCCCAGCATTTT
TRBJ1-5 | . | TRBV6-5 | TRBD1 | CASSPRQGGQPQHF | TGTGCCAGCAGTCCGAGACAGGGAGGACAGCCCCAGCATTTT
TRBJ1-1 | . | TRBV7-2 | TRBD1 | CASSRAGGWGTEAFF | TGTGCCAGCAGCAGGGCAGGGGGCTGGGGCACTGAAGCTTTCTTT
TRBJ2-7 | . | TRBV6-5 | TRBD1 | CASSYPGQNEQYF | TGTGCCAGCAGTTACCCGGGACAGAACGAGCAGTACTTC
TRBJ1-5 | once | TRBV19 | TRBD1 | CASSILQGGNQPQHF | TGTGCCAGTAGTATTTTACAGGGGGGCAATCAGCCCCAGCATTTT
TRBJ1-3 | . | TRBV28 | . | CASMDSTSGNTIYF | TGTGCCAGCATGGACAGCACCTCTGGAAACACCATATATTTT
TRBJ2-1 | once | TRBV5-1 | TRBD2 | CASSSLAGGLVDEQFF | TGCGCCAGCAGCTCCCTCGCGGGAGGGCTAGTCGATGAGCAGTTCTTC
TRBJ2-1 | . | TRBV11-1 | . | CASSFAGASTYNEQFF | TGTGCCAGCAGCTTCGCGGGGGCTTCAACTTACAATGAGCAGTTCTTC
TRBJ2-7 | . | TRBV21-1 | . | CASSKGQGADEQYF | TGTGCCAGCAGCAAGGGACAGGGGGCTGACGAGCAGTACTTC
TRBJ2-7 | . | TRBV6-5 | . | CASSRKHPYEQYF | TGTGCCAGCAGCCGAAAACATCCCTACGAGCAGTACTTC
TRBJ1-1 | . | TRBV6-5 | TRBD1 | CASSYSGQGLAEAFF | TGTGCCAGCAGTTACTCGGGACAGGGTCTGGCTGAAGCTTTCTTT
TRBJ2-2 | . | TRBV6-5 | TRBD2 | CASEGLAGNTGELFF | TGTGCCAGCGAGGGACTAGCGGGGAACACCGGGGAGCTGTTTTTT
TRBJ2-1 | . | TRBV6-5 | . | CASRTGESSYNEQFF | TGTGCCAGCAGGACAGGAGAGAGCTCCTACAATGAGCAGTTCTTC
TRBJ2-7 | . | TRBV7-3 | TRBD2 | CASSPASGAYEQYF | TGTGCCAGCAGCCCCGCTAGCGGGGCCTACGAGCAGTACTTC
TRBJ1-5 | . | TRBV6-1 | . | CASSLGGPQPQHF | TGTGCCAGCAGTTTAGGAGGCCCGCAGCCCCAGCATTTT
TRBJ1-6 | . | TRBV5-4 | . | CASSQGVDSPLHF | TGTGCCAGCAGTCAGGGCGTAGATTCACCCCTCCACTTT
TRBJ2-1 | . | TRBV7-3 | TRBD2 | CASSLHSPGGHNEQFF | TGTGCCAGCAGCTTACATAGCCCGGGAGGACACAATGAGCAGTTCTTC
TRBJ2-7 | . | TRBV11-2 | TRBD1 | CASSSSGQFTYEQYF | TGTGCCAGCAGCTCTTCGGGACAGTTCACCTACGAGCAGTACTTC
TRBJ2-7 | . | TRBV10-1 | TRBD2 | CASSESDGSGGWYEQYF | TGCGCCAGCAGTGAGTCTGACGGTAGCGGGGGGTGGTACGAGCAGTACTTC
TRBJ1-4 | . | TRBV18 | . | CASSPGLSKLFF | TGTGCCAGCTCACCGGGACTCTCAAAACTGTTTTTT
TRBJ2-3 | . | TRBV25-1 | TRBD2 | CASSGTSWMDTQYF | TGTGCCAGCAGCGGGACTAGCTGGATGGATACGCAGTATTTT
TRBJ2-7 | . | TRBV15 | . | CATSSVLAHEQYF | TGTGCCACCAGCAGTGTCCTAGCCCACGAGCAGTACTTC
TRBJ1-3 | few | TRBV2 | . | CASSDWGGPGNTIYF | TGTGCCAGCAGTGACTGGGGGGGGCCTGGAAACACCATATATTTT
TRBJ1-1 | . | TRBV6-2/TRBV6-3 | . | CASSYPLGGRTEAFF | TGTGCCAGCAGTTACCCCCTGGGGGGGCGCACTGAAGCTTTCTTT
TRBJ2-7 | . | TRBV2 | . | CASMMSVAPYEQYF | TGTGCCAGCATGATGTCAGTAGCCCCCTACGAGCAGTACTTC
TRBJ2-1 | . | TRBV29-1 | . | CSVRKWGVYNEQFF | TGCAGCGTTAGGAAGTGGGGGGTTTACAATGAGCAGTTCTTC
TRBJ1-1 | . | TRBV6-1 | . | CASSDGTTGWDTEAFF | TGTGCCAGCAGTGATGGGACAACCGGATGGGACACTGAAGCTTTCTTT